The subject of this entry is one TCR beta chain. Assay used: immunoSEQ multiplex PCR; TCRdb lists only in-frame clones, some missing. This repertoire shows 4,000 to 6,500 clones, roughly three fifths found once; its top ten account for roughly 53%. Regarding treatment: 15 Gy SBRT to primary tumor, nephrectomy 4 weeks later. The entry originates in a study of radiation and T cells in renal cell carcinoma. CDR1 is SGHRS, CDR2 YFSETQ, per germline. V shed 2 bases and J shed 2 bases, with 10 bases lying between them. This CDR3 is 14 amino acids long. The chain uses TRBV5-1 and TRBJ1-1, with unresolved D. The starting material was tumor tissue, obtained from a patient whose treatment included radiotherapy and nephrectomy. The origin of this receptor is a man aged 60-69 years with renal cell carcinoma. This chain's CDR3 is CASSFLEGNTEAFF. CDR3 in DNA: TGCGCCAGCAGCTTCCTGGAAGGTAACACTGAAGCTTTCTTT.